These 21 T cell receptor beta chains were all obtained from the same sample, sequenced in a study of human T cells and chemical hapten exposure. Described time point: pre-sensitization, week 0. As for treatment: therapeutic diphenylcyclopropenone sensitization with weekly scalp DPC. From the RACE reads, TCRdb called clonotypes with MiXCR, one entry per CDR3 protein. The data hold roughly 100,000 distinct CDR3 sequences, with roughly a tenth observed a single time. The starting material was whole blood, obtained in connection with sensitization to the hapten diphenylcyclopropenone (DPC). These receptors all stem from a woman aged 60 to 75 with alopecia areata. Some clones in this sample may be carry-over from other donors' samples.

This clonotype was recorded at least ten times. The chain carries TRBV6-6 and TRBJ2-7; D might be TRBD1 (6 bases). CDR1 and CDR2 (germline): MNHNY, SVGAGI (reference sequence). The CDR3 has 15 amino acids. V was trimmed by 5 bases and J by 0 bases, leaving 14 bases between them. The CDR3 region is CASSKTDSSSYEQYF. Here the CDR3 DNA reads TGTGCCAGCAGTAAGACGGACAGTAGCTCCTACGAGCAGTACTTC.

This clonotype was picked up a small number of times. This chain joins TRBV20-1 and TRBJ2-2; D not certain. In germline, CDR1 is DFQATT, CDR2 SNEGSKA (reference sequence). The CDR3 spans 13 residues. With 2 bases removed from V and 4 bases from J, the gap between germline ends came to 8 bases. CDR3 protein: CSARLDRTGELFF. As DNA, the CDR3 is TGCAGTGCTAGACTCGACCGCACCGGGGAGCTGTTTTTT.

This clonotype was detected only a few times. CDR3 nucleotide sequence: TGTGCCAGCACCCAACAACTCTTGGAGGGCGACGAGCAGTACTTC. Protein product: CASTQQLLEGDEQYF. The chain links TRBV6-2 or TRBV6-3 to TRBJ2-7, with a tentative D call TRBD2 (6 bases). Germline CDR1 MNHEY, CDR2 SVGEGT. With 7 bases removed from V and 5 bases from J, the gap between germline ends came to 21 bases. The CDR3 sequence is 15 residues long.

This clonotype was detected only once. The chain joins TRBV29-1 to TRBJ1-1; 7 nucleotides agree with TRBD1. The V segment lost 5 bases and the J segment 3 bases; nucleotides outside the gene matches: 9. Germline CDR1 is SQVTM and CDR2 is ANQGSEA. The CDR3 has 14 amino acids. The CDR3 region is CSVQQGLSDTEAFF. CDR3 coding DNA: TGCAGCGTTCAACAGGGGCTTTCGGACACTGAAGCTTTCTTT.

This clonotype has at least ten counts. J is TRBJ2-5 and V is TRBV9, with D possibly matching TRBD1 (5 bases). This CDR3 is 13 amino acids long. V lost 4 bases to trimming and J lost 5 bases, with 12 bases between them. CDR1 SGDLS and CDR2 YYNGEE come from the germline V gene. CDR3 loop: CASSPTQGETQYF. In nucleotides, the CDR3 is TGTGCCAGCAGCCCCACCCAGGGCGAGACCCAGTACTTC.

The chain employs TRBV7-9 and TRBJ2-5; 8 bases agree with TRBD2. V lost 8 bases, J lost 2 bases, and 10 bases stayed unmatched. Germline CDR1 and CDR2: SEHNR and FQNEAQ (reference sequence). The CDR3 loop spans 15 amino acids. DNA of the CDR3: TGTGCCAGCGGCCGGGGTCGCGGGGGGCAAGAGACCCAGTACTTC. This translates into CASGRGRGGQETQYF.

This clonotype occurred many times. V and J are TRBV7-6 and TRBJ2-2, with a possible D match to TRBD1 (5 bases). Per the germline V gene, CDR1 is SGHVS and CDR2 is FNYEAQ. V lost 2 bases and J 6 bases, leaving 13 bases between the germline ends. The CDR3 is 15 residues long. Here the CDR3 reads CASSLFADSPGELFF. The CDR3 DNA is TGTGCCAGCAGCTTATTCGCAGACAGTCCCGGGGAGCTGTTTTTT.

The sample holds a few counts of this clonotype. The V gene is TRBV10-1, the J gene TRBJ2-3; D is unresolved. Germline CDR1 is WNHNN and CDR2 is SYGVQD (reference sequence). The CDR3 loop spans 13 amino acids. With 0 bases removed from V and 6 bases from J, the gap between germline ends came to 7 bases. The CDR3 reads CASSESIRDTQYF. The CDR3 DNA follows: TGCGCCAGCAGTGAGTCTATCCGGGATACGCAGTATTTT.

This clonotype was observed at least ten times. The genes are TRBV12-3 or TRBV12-4 and TRBJ2-3; tentative D call: TRBD2 (5 bases). The CDR3 covers 13 residues. The V gene lost 3 bases and the J gene lost 6 bases, with 10 bases spanning the gap. As DNA, the CDR3 is TGTGCCAGCAGTTTGGCTAGCTCGGATACGCAGTATTTT. Its translation is CASSLASSDTQYF.

The sample holds many counts of this clonotype. The J gene is TRBJ1-1, the V gene TRBV29-1, with D perhaps matching TRBD1 (6 bases). The CDR3 consists of 13 residues. CDR1 and CDR2 from the germline V gene are SQVTM and ANQGSEA. V lost 7 bases to trimming and J lost 1 base, with 13 bases between them. The CDR3 is CSGEDRTNTEAFF. As DNA, the CDR3 is TGCAGCGGTGAGGACAGAACGAACACTGAAGCTTTCTTT. The variable domain in full, completed from reference TRBV29-1 and TRBJ1-1, reads SAVISQKPSRDICQRGTSLTIQCQVDSQVTMMFWYRQQPGQSLTLIATANQGSEATYESGFVIDKFPISRPNLTFSTLTVSNMSPEDSSIYLCSGEDRTNTEAFFGQGTRLTVV.

This clonotype has a count of ten or more. The chain recombines TRBV5-1 with TRBJ2-7; D possibly corresponds to TRBD1 (5 bases). In germline, CDR1 is SGHRS, CDR2 YFSETQ. The CDR3 covers 15 residues. Trimming took off 0 bases at V and 4 bases at J, with 14 bases between the two ends. The CDR3 bases are TGCGCCAGCAGCTTGGTTGGGGCGTCCCTTTACGAGCAGTACTTC. Amino acid sequence: CASSLVGASLYEQYF.

This clonotype was picked up many times. J is TRBJ1-4 and V is TRBV14, with 7 bases lining up with TRBD1. The CDR3 spans 15 residues. J was trimmed by 3 bases and V by 2 bases; bases with no gene match: 3. Germline CDR1 and CDR2: SGHDN and FVKESK. The CDR3 DNA follows: TGTGCCAGCAGCCAAAACAGGGGTCCTAATGAAAAACTGTTTTTT. Amino acid sequence: CASSQNRGPNEKLFF.

The rearrangement uses TRBV3-1 and TRBJ2-2, with D tentatively TRBD1 (6 bases). Between the trimmed V and J ends, which lost 5 bases and 0 bases, there was a span of 16 bases. Per the germline V gene, CDR1 is LGHDT and CDR2 is YNNKEL (reference sequence). This CDR3 is 17 amino acids long. The CDR3, as DNA: TGTGCCAGCAGCTGGCAGGACAGTTCACCGAACACCGGGGAGCTGTTTTTT. Protein product: CASSWQDSSPNTGELFF.

This clonotype was seen repeatedly, ten times or more. This sequence joins TRBV2 and TRBJ2-7; D might be TRBD2 (6 bases). V was cut by 10 bases and J by 6 bases, with 19 bases left in between. CDR1 is SNHLY, CDR2 FYNNEI, per germline. The CDR3 has 13 amino acids. This CDR3 is CATSWRVWAEQYF. The CDR3 bases are TGTGCCACCTCGTGGAGGGTCTGGGCCGAGCAGTACTTC. The variable domain in full, completed from reference TRBV2 and TRBJ2-7, reads EPEVTQTPSHQVTQMGQEVILRCVPISNHLYFYWYRQILGQKVEFLVSFYNNEISEKSEIFDDQFSVERPDGSNFTLKIRSTKLEDSAMYFCATSWRVWAEQYFGPGTRLTVT.

This clonotype was counted at least ten times. The chain uses TRBV7-2 and TRBJ1-1; D remains unclear. With 5 bases removed from V and 2 bases from J, the gap between germline ends came to 6 bases. Germline V gene sequence: CDR1 SGHTA, CDR2 FQGNSA. The length of the CDR3 is 12 residues. CDR3 in amino acids: CASSHPNTEAFF. Here the CDR3 DNA reads TGTGCCAGCAGCCACCCCAACACTGAAGCTTTCTTT.

The gene calls are TRBV3-1 and TRBJ1-5; a possible D gene is TRBD1 (6 bases). The CDR3 is 17 amino acids. V was pared by 0 bases and J by 0 bases, with 12 bases between. The germline gives CDR1 LGHDT, CDR2 YNNKEL (reference sequence). DNA for the CDR3: TGTGCCAGCAGCCAAGATTTCGGGGGCCTTAGCAATCAGCCCCAGCATTTT. Its protein product is CASSQDFGGLSNQPQHF.

This rearrangement joins TRBV7-3 to TRBJ2-6, with D possibly being TRBD1 (5 bases). With 0 bases removed from V and 0 bases from J, the gap between germline ends came to 6 bases. Per germline, CDR1 SGHTA and CDR2 FQGTGA. CDR3 size: 16 residues. CDR3 amino acids: CASSLTGVSGANVLTF. CDR3 DNA: TGTGCCAGCAGCTTAACAGGGGTCTCTGGGGCCAACGTCCTGACTTTC.

A remark on this clonotype: A much larger clone lies a single base off, so this may be a read error. The missing conserved phenylalanine or tryptophan at the end of this CDR3 makes a read error likely. The rearrangement joins TRBV27 to TRBJ1-1, with TRBD1 matching 10 bases. With 6 bases clipped from V and 0 bases from J, the junction kept 4 bases outside the gene matches. CDR3 size: 15 residues. Germline assignment: CDR1 MNHEY and CDR2 SMNVEV (reference sequence). The CDR3 reads CASSRDRGLNTEAFS. CDR3 coding DNA: TGTGCCAGCAGCCGGGACAGGGGATTGAACACTGAAGCTTTCTCT.

This rearrangement joins TRBV7-2 to TRBJ1-5; weak D call: TRBD1 (5 bases). Germline lookup yields CDR1 SGHTA and CDR2 FQGNSA. V was cut by 1 base and J by 9 bases, with 10 bases left in between. The CDR3 is 13 residues long. The chain's CDR3 is CASSLEGYPPQHF. CDR3 coding DNA: TGTGCCAGCAGCTTAGAGGGGTATCCGCCCCAGCATTTT. Combining the CDR3 with reference TRBV7-2 and TRBJ1-5 gives the whole variable domain GAGVSQSPSNKVTEKGKDVELRCDPISGHTALYWYRQSLGQGLEFLIYFQGNSAPDKSGLPSDRFSAERTGGSVSTLTIQRTQQEDSAVYLCASSLEGYPPQHFGDGTRLSIL.

CDR3 nucleotide sequence: TGTGCCAGTAGTGGATCAGGGAGCACAGATACGCAGTATTTT. It codes for CASSGSGSTDTQYF. The chain combines TRBV19 with TRBJ2-3; D is perhaps TRBD1 (5 bases). This CDR3 region has 14 residues. CDR1 LNHDA and CDR2 SQIVND come from the germline V gene (reference sequence). V shed 5 bases and J shed 0 bases, with 9 bases lying between them.

This clonotype showed up just a few times. The J gene is TRBJ1-6, the V gene TRBV12-3 or TRBV12-4, with D uncertain. This CDR3 contains 12 residues. V was trimmed by 8 bases and J by 9 bases, leaving 11 bases between them. The CDR3 spells CASALLGSPLHF. In nucleotides, the CDR3 is TGTGCCAGCGCTCTCCTCGGTTCACCCCTCCACTTT.